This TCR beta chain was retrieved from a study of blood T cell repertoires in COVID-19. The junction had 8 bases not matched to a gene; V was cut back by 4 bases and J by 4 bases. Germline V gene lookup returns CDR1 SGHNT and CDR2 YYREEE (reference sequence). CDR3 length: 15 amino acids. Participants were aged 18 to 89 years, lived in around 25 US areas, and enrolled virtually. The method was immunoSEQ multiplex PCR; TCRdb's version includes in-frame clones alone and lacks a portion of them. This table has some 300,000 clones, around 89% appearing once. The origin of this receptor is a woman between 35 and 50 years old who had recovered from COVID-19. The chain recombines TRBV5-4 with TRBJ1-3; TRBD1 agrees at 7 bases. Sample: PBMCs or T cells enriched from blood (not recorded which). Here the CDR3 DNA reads TGTGCCAGCAGCCCGAAAGGGGGCGAGGGAAACACCATATATTTT. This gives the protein CASSPKGGEGNTIYF.